This record looks at one T cell receptor (beta chain) sequence and its context. The data are from a study of blood T cell repertoires in COVID-19. The overall study: Sources were T cells, B-cell-depleted T cells, or PBMCs; the material itself was cDNA or gDNA.

Only in-frame clones appear in the TCRdb table, and some are missing; sequencing was by immunoSEQ multiplex PCR. This sample has more than 300,000 clones, with roughly nine tenths found just once. Trimming removed 5 bases from V and 8 bases from J; junction bases left unmatched: 11. The CDR3 covers 16 residues. CDR1 is SGHVS and CDR2 is FNYEAQ in the germline V gene. This TCR was recovered from a woman aged 25 to 45 who had recovered from COVID-19. Sequenced input: PBMCs or T cells enriched from blood (not recorded which). V gene TRBV7-6 combines with J gene TRBJ1-6; 8 positions agree with TRBD1. The CDR3 DNA follows: TGTGCCAGCAGCCGGGGGGAGACAGGGGCCCATTCACCCCTCCACTTT. It encodes CASSRGETGAHSPLHF.